This T cell receptor beta chain was profiled in a study of blood T cell repertoires in COVID-19. Study context: T cells, B-cell-depleted T cells, or PBMCs provided the cDNA or gDNA that served as material.

This clone showed up just once. From germline, CDR1 is SGHRS and CDR2 YFSETQ. The V and J ends lost 0 bases and 4 bases, in that order; junction bases with no gene match: 4. The CDR3 consists of 15 residues. Original processing notes: Amplifying reference gene primers gave estimates of nucleated cell counts. Using immunoSEQ multiplex PCR, the repertoire was profiled, and TCRdb retains in-frame clones only, with some absent. The V and J calls and clone size were taken over from that table, and D and trimming were inferred from the DNA. The sample carries 250,000 to 400,000 clones, around 87% recorded once.

The receptor was derived from a woman aged 25 to 45 who had recovered from COVID-19. Sequenced sample: PBMCs or T cells enriched from blood (not recorded which). This chain links TRBV5-1 with TRBJ2-7; TRBD1 agrees at 10 bases. The CDR3 sequence: CASSLVTGGGYEQYF. Here the CDR3 DNA reads TGCGCCAGCAGCTTGGTGACAGGGGGCGGGTACGAGCAGTACTTC.